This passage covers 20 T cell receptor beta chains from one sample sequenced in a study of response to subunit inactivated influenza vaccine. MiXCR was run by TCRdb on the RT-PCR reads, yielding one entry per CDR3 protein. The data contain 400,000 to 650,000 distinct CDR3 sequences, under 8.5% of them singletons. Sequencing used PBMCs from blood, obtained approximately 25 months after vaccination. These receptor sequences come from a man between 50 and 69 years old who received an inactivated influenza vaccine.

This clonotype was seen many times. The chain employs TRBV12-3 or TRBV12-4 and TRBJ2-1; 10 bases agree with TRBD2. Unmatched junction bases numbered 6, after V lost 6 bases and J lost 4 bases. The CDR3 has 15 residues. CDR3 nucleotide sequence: TGTGCCAGCAGGGCTAGCGGGGGCGGATACAATGAGCAGTTCTTC. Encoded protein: CASRASGGGYNEQFF.

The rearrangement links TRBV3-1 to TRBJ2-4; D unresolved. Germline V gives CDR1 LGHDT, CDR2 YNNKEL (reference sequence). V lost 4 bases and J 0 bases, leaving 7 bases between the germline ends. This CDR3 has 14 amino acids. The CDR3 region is CASSPYLAKNIQYF. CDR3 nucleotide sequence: TGTGCCAGCAGCCCCTATCTAGCCAAAAACATTCAGTACTTC.

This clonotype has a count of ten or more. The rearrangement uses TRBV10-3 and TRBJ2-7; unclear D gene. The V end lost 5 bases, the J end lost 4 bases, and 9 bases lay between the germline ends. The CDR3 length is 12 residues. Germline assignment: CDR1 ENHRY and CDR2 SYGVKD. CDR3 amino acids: CAISPSLYEQYF. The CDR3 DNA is TGTGCCATCAGTCCATCTTTATACGAGCAGTACTTC.

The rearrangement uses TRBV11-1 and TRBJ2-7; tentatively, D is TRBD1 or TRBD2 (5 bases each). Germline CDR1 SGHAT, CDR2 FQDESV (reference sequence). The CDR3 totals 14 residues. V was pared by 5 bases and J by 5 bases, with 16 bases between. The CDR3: CASSLRPQGHEQYF. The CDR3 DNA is TGTGCCAGCAGCCTCCGGCCCCAGGGACACGAGCAGTACTTC.

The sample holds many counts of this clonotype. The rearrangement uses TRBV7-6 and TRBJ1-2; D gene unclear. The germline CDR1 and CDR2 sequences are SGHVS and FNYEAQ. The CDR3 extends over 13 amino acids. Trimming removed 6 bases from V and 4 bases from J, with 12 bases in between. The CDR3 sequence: CASSPRHIYGYTF. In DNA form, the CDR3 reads TGTGCCAGCAGTCCAAGACATATCTATGGCTACACCTTC.

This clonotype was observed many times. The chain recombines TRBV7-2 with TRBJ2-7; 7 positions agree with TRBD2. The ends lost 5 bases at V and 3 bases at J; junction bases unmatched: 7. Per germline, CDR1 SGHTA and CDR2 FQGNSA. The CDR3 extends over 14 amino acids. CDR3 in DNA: TGTGCCAGCAGCCAACGGACTAGTCTCTACGAGCAGTACTTC. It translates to CASSQRTSLYEQYF.

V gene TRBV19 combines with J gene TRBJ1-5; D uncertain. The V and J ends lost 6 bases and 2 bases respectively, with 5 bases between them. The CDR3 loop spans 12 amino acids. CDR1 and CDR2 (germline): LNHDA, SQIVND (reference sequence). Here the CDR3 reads CASRAGNQPQHF. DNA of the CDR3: TGTGCCAGTAGAGCTGGCAATCAGCCCCAGCATTTT. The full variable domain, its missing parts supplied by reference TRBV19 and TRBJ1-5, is DGGITQSPKYLFRKEGQNVTLSCEQNLNHDAMYWYRQDPGQGLRLIYYSQIVNDFQKGDIAEGYSVSREKKESFPLTVTSAQKNPTAFYLCASRAGNQPQHFGDGTRLSIL.

Written as DNA, the CDR3 is TGTGCCAGCGGCTCGAGCACAGATACGCAGTATTTT. Translated, it gives CASGSSTDTQYF. The chain has TRBV11-1 and TRBJ2-3, with unresolved D. V dropped 8 bases and J dropped 0 bases, with 6 bases sitting between them. This CDR3 has 12 residues. In germline, CDR1 is SGHAT, CDR2 FQDESV (reference sequence).

DNA of the CDR3: TGTGCCAGCAGGGGACCGGGACAGGGGGCCAATGAGCAGTTCTTC. Its translation is CASRGPGQGANEQFF. The chain employs TRBV6-1 and TRBJ2-1, with TRBD1 identical over 12 bases. The V and J ends lost 6 bases and 6 bases, in that order; junction bases with no gene match: 6. The CDR3 spans 15 residues. CDR1 MNHNS and CDR2 SASEGT come from the germline V gene.

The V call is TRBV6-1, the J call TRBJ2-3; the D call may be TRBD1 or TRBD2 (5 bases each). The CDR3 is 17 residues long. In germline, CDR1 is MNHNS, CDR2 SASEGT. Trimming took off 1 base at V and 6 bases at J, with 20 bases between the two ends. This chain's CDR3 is CASSEEVWGLGSDTQYF. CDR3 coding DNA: TGTGCCAGCAGTGAAGAGGTTTGGGGGTTAGGGTCCGATACGCAGTATTTT.

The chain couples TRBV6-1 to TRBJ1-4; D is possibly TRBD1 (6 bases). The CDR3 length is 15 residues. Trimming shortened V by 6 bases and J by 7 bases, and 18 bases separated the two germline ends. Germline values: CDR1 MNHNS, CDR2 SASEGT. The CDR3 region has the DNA TGTGCCAGCAGGGAGCTAACAGGGAGGTCTGAAAAACTGTTTTTT. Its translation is CASRELTGRSEKLFF.

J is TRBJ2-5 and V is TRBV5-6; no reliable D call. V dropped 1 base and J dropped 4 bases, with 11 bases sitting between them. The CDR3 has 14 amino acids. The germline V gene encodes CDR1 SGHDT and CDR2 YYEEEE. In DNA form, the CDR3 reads TGTGCCAGCAGCTTGATGCTAGGCCCAGAGACCCAGTACTTC. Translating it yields CASSLMLGPETQYF.

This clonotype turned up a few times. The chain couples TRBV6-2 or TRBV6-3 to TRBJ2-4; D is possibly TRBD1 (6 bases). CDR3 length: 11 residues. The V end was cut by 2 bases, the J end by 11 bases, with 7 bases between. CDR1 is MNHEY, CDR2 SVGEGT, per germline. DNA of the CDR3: TGTGCCAGCAGTTACGGGACACTTCAGTACTTC. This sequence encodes CASSYGTLQYF.

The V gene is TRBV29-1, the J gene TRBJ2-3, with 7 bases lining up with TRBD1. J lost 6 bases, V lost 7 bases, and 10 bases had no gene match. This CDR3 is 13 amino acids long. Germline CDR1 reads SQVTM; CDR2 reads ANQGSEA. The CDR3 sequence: CSAAGTVTDTQYF. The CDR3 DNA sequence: TGCAGCGCAGCAGGGACAGTAACCGATACGCAGTATTTT.

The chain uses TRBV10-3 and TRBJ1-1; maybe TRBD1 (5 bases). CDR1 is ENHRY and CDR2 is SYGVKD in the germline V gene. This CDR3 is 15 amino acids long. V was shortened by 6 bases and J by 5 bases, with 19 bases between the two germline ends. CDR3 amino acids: CAIRVAGRGYTEAFF. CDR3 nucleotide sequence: TGTGCCATCAGGGTTGCAGGGCGGGGTTATACTGAAGCTTTCTTT.

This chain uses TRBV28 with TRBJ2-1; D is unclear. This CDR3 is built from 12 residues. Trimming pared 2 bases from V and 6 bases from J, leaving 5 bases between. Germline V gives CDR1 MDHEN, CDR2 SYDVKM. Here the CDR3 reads CASSLGFNEQFF. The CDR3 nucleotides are TGTGCCAGCAGTTTAGGGTTCAATGAGCAGTTCTTC.

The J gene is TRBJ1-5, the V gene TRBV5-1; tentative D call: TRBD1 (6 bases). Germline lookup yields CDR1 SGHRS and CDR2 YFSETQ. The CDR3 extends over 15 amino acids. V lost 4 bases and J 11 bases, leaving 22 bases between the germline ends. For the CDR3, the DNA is TGCGCCAGCAGCCCCGGTGATTTTGGGGGCGAGGCCCAGCATTTT. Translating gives CASSPGDFGGEAQHF.

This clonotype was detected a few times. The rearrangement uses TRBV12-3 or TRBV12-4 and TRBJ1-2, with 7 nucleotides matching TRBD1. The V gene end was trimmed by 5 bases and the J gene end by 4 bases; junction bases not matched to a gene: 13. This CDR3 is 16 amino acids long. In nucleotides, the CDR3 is TGTGCCAGCAGTCCTCCAGTCGGGACAGCCTTCTATGGCTACACCTTC. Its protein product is CASSPPVGTAFYGYTF.

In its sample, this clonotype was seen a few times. CDR3 in amino acids: CASSESPQNNEQFF. CDR3 nucleotide sequence: TGTGCCAGCAGTGAATCGCCCCAGAACAATGAGCAGTTCTTC. The genes are TRBV6-1 and TRBJ2-1; no definite D call. The CDR3 loop spans 14 amino acids. Germline V gene data show CDR1 as MNHNS and CDR2 as SASEGT. Trimming cost V 2 bases and J 5 bases, with 10 bases left between them.

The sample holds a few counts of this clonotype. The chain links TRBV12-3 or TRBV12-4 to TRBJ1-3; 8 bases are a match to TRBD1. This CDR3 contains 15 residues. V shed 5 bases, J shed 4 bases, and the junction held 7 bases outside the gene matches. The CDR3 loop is CASSTPTGGGNTIYF. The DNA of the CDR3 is TGTGCCAGCAGTACTCCAACAGGGGGAGGAAACACCATATATTTT.